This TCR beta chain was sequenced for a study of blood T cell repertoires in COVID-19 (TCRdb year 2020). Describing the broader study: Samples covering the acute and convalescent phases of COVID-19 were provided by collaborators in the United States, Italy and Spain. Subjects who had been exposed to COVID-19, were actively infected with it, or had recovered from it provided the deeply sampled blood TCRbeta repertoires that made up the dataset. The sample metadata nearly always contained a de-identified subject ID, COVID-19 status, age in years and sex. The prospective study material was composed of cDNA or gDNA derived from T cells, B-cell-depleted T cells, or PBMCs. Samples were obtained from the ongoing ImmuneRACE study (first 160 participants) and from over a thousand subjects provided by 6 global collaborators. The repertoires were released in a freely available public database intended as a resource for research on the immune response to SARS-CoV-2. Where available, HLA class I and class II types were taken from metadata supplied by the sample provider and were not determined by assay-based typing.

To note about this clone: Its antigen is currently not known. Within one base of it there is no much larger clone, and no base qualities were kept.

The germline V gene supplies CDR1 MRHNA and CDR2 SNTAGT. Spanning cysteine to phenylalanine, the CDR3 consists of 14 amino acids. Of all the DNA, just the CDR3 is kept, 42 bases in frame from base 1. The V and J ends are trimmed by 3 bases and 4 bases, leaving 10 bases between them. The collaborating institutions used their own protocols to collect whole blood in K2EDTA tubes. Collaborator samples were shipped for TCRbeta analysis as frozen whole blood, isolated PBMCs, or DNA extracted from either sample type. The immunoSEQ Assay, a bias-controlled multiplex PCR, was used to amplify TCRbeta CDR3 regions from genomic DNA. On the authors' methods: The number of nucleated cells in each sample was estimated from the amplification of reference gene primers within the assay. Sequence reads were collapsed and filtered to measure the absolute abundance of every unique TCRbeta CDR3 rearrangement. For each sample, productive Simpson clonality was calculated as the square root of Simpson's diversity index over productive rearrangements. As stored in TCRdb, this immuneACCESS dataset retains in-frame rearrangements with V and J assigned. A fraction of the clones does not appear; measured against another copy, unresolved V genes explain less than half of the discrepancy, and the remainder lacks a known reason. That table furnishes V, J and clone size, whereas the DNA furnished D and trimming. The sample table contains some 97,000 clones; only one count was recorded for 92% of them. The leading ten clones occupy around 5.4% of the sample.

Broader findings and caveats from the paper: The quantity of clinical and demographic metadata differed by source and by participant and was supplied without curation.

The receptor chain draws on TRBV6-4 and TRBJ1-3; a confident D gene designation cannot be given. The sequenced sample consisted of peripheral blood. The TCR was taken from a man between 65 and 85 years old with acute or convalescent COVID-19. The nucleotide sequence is TGTGCCAGCAGTGAGGTCGCAGGAGGAAACACCATATATTTT. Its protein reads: CASSEVAGGNTIYF.